This T cell receptor (beta chain) was captured by sequencing in a study of regulatory T cells in long-lasting Graves disease. Study-level background: Antithyroid drugs had been taken by newly diagnosed Graves' patients for under 3 months.

This clonotype was counted ten times or more. Arm-PCR with iRepertoire HTBI primers amplified the CDR3 regions for these TCR beta libraries. TCRdb ran MiXCR on the multiplex PCR reads and lists one entry per CDR3 protein. The sample holds roughly 500,000 distinct CDR3 sequences; approximately 12% are singletons and the top ten take roughly a tenth. Germline V CDR1 and CDR2: KGHDR, SFDVKD. This CDR3 has 17 residues. V was pared by 2 bases and J by 1 base, with 13 bases between. Time point reported: newly diagnosed GD, antithyroid drugs for less than 3 months. The TCR library was prepared using RNA isolated from PBMCs. This sample also appeared in a second study, on T cells in Graves' hyperthyroidism and ophthalmopathy. As that report states: Graves' hyperthyroidism was deemed stable absent ophthalmopathy progression within 18 months. Researchers found most expanded thyroid clonotypes above 0.001 in blood as well. Ophthalmopathy was told apart from stable hyperthyroidism by a 13 V-J model.

This receptor was obtained from a man younger than 40 with Graves disease. The chain carries TRBV24-1 and TRBJ2-2; D could derive from TRBD1 or TRBD2 (5 bases each). The sequencing here drew on peripheral blood mononuclear cells (PBMCs), taken at new diagnosis, from a patient treated with antithyroid drugs. DNA of the CDR3: TGTGCCACCAGTGATTATCCGGGACGGGGGAACACCGGGGAGCTGTTTTTT. This sequence encodes CATSDYPGRGNTGELFF.